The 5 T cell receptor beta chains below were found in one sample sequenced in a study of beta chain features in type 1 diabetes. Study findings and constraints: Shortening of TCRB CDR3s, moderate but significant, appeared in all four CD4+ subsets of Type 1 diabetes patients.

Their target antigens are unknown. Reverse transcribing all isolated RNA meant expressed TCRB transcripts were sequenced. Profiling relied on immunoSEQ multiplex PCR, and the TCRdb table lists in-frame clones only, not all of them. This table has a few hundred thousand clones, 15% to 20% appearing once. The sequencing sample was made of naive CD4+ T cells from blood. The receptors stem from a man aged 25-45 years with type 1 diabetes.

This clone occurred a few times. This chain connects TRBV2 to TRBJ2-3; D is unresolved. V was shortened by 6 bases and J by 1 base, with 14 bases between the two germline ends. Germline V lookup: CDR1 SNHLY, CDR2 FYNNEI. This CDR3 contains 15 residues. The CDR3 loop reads CASSTMSIRTDTQYF. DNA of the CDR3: TGTGCCAGCAGCACCATGAGTATACGCACAGATACGCAGTATTTT. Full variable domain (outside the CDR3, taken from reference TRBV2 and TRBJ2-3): EPEVTQTPSHQVTQMGQEVILRCVPISNHLYFYWYRQILGQKVEFLVSFYNNEISEKSEIFDDQFSVERPDGSNFTLKIRSTKLEDSAMYFCASSTMSIRTDTQYFGPGTRLTVL.

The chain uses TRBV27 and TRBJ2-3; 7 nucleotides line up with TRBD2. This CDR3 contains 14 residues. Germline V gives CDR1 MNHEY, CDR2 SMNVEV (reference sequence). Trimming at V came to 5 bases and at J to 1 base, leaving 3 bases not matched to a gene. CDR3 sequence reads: CASSPGLGTDTQYF. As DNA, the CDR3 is TGTGCCAGCAGTCCAGGACTAGGCACAGATACGCAGTATTTT.

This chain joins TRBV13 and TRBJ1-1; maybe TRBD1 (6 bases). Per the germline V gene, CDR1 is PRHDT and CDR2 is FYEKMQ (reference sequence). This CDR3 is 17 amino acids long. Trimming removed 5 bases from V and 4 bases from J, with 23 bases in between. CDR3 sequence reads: CASSPRGWDRRITEAFF. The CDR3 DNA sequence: TGTGCCAGCAGCCCTAGGGGGTGGGACCGCAGAATCACTGAAGCTTTCTTT.

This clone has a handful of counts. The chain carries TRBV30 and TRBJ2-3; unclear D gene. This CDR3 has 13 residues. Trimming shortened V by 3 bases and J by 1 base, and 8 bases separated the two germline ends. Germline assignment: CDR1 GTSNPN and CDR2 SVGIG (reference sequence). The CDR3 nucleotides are TGTGCCTGGAGCCCCCCAGGCACAGATACGCAGTATTTT. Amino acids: CAWSPPGTDTQYF. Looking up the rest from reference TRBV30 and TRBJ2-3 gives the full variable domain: SQTIHQWPATLVQPVGSPLSLECTVEGTSNPNLYWYRQAAGRGLQLLFYSVGIGQISSEVPQNLSASRPQDRQFILSSKKLLLSDSGFYLCAWSPPGTDTQYFGPGTRLTVL.

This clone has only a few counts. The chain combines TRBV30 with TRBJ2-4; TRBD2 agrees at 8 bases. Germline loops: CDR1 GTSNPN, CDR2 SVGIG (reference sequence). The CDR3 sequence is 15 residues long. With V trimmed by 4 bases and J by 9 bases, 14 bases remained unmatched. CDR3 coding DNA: TGTGCCTGGACCGACGGGTTAGCGGGGCCAAGCATTCAGTACTTC. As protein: CAWTDGLAGPSIQYF.